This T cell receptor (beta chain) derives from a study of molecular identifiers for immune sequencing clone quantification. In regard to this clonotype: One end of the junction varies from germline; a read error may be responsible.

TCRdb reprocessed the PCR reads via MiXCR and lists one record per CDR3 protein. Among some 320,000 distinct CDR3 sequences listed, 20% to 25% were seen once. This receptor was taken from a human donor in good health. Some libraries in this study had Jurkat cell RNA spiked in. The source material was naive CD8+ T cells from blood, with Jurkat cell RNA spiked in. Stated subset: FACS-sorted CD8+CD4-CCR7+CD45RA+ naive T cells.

CDR3 in amino acids: CAGSSGLGPYEQYF. The CDR3, as DNA: TGTGCCGGCAGCTCCGGGTTAGGGCCCTACGAGCAGTACTTC. The chain recombines TRBV7-9 with TRBJ2-7; D is unresolved. The CDR3 is made up of 14 amino acids. Germline CDR1 is SEHNR and CDR2 is FQNEAQ (reference sequence). Together with reference TRBV7-9 and TRBJ2-7, the CDR3 gives the full variable domain: DTGVSQNPRHKITKRGQNVTFRCDPISEHNRLYWYRQTLGQGPEFLTYFQNEAQLEKSRLLSDRFSAERPKGSFSTLEIQRTEQGDSAMYLCAGSSGLGPYEQYFGPGTRLTVT.